This TCR beta chain emerged from a study of T cell repertoires in cytomegalovirus infection. At the level of the study: As its CMV epitopes, the study selected recently identified HLA-C-restricted and well-studied HLA-B-restricted targets. TCR beta signatures that were public indicated CMV infection and matching HLA type.

As to this clonotype: The antigen is not known.

TCRdb re-called the reads with MiXCR, one entry per CDR3 protein. The table lists roughly 860,000 distinct CDR3 sequences, approximately 32% of them singletons. Trimming shortened V by 7 bases and J by 7 bases, and 14 bases separated the two germline ends. The CDR3 length is 13 residues. The germline V gene has CDR1 SEHNR and CDR2 FQNEAQ (reference sequence). Notes on the study in general: Identification of carriers of CMV plus the relevant HLA was achieved through cumulative public TCR beta family frequency. Within the response measured ex vivo, HLA-C-restricted CMV-specific TCR beta clonotypes were dominant.

The chain employs TRBV7-9 and TRBJ2-1; no clear D. The material was cultured CD8+ T cells from PBMCs, obtained from culture after CMV antigen stimulation. The clonotype was recovered from a human donor in good health (CMV status not recorded). Some clones in this sample may be carry-over from other donors' samples. The CDR3 region is CASTLVGRNEQFF. The CDR3 nucleotides read TGTGCCAGCACCCTAGTAGGTAGGAATGAGCAGTTCTTC.